This TCR beta chain came from a study of T-cell memory formation after mild COVID-19. The wider study: There were largely donor-specific TCR clusters. Findings and limits, study-wide: Nothing confirmed that second-wave clones peaking on day 37 were specific for SARS-CoV-2.

In TCRdb, the 5' RACE reads were re-called with MiXCR into one record per CDR3 protein. Among around 340,000 distinct CDR3 sequences listed, roughly 13% were seen once. The V end was cut by 4 bases, the J end by 8 bases, with 11 bases between. The CDR3 sequence is 13 residues long. In the case of this clonotype: What it binds is unknown.

The sequence was obtained from a man younger than 35 who had mild COVID-19 (a few samples of this study predate the infection). Cell type and time point are not known. The sequenced sample was PBMCs or a T cell subset sorted from them (not recorded which). The chain employs TRBV12-3 or TRBV12-4 and TRBJ1-4; TRBD1 might be the D (5 bases). The CDR3 DNA sequence: TGTGCCAGCAGTTCAGGGTACAGAGAAAAACTGTTTTTT. This gives the protein CASSSGYREKLFF.